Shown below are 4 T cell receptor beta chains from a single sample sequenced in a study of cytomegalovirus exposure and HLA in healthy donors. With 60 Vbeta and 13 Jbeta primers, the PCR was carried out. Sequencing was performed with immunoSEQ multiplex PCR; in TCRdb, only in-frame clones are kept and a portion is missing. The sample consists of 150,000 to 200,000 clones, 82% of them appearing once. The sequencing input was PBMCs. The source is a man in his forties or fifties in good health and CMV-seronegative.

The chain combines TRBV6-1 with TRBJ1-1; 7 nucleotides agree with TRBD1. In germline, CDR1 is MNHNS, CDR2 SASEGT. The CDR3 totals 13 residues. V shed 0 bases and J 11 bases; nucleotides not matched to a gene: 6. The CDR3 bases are TGTGCCAGCAGTGAAGCGCTGACAGGGACGGCTTTCTTT. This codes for CASSEALTGTAFF.

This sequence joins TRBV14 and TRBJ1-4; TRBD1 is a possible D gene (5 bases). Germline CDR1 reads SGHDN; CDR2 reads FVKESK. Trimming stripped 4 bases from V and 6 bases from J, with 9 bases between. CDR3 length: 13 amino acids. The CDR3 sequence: CASSRQYYEKLFF. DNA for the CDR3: TGTGCCAGCAGCCGACAGTACTATGAAAAACTGTTTTTT. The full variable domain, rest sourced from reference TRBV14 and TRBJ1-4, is EAGVTQFPSHSVIEKGQTVTLRCDPISGHDNLYWYRRVMGKEIKFLLHFVKESKQDESGMPNNRFLAERTGGTYSTLKVQPAELEDSGVYFCASSRQYYEKLFFGSGTQLSVL.

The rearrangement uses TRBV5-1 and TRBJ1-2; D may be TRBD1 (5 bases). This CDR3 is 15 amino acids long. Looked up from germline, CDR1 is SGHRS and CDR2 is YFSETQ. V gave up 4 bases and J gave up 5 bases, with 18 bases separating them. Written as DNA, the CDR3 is TGCGCCAGCAGCACCTCGAGCCAGGGTTTTTATGGCTACACCTTC. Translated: CASSTSSQGFYGYTF.

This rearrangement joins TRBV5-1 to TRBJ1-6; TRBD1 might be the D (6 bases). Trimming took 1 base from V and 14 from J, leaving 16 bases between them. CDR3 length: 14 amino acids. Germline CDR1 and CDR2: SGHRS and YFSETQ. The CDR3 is CASSLTGTLGTLHF. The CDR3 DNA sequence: TGCGCCAGCAGCTTGACAGGGACCCTAGGGACCCTCCACTTT.